These 26 T cell receptor beta chains were sequenced from one sample in a study of cytomegalovirus exposure and HLA in healthy donors. PCR used 60 Vbeta primers and 13 Jbeta primers. Profiled with immunoSEQ multiplex PCR; TCRdb holds only in-frame clones, not every one. The table records about 100,000 clones, more than 75% of them present only once. Sequencing was done on a sample of PBMCs. Source of these receptors: a woman between 40 and 55 years old in good health and CMV-seronegative.

This clone was counted a few times. The chain uses TRBV19 and TRBJ2-7; 7 positions agree with TRBD1. The CDR3 is made up of 14 amino acids. The germline V gene has CDR1 LNHDA and CDR2 SQIVND (reference sequence). With V trimmed by 3 bases and J by 1 base, 3 bases remained unmatched. The CDR3 nucleotides are TGTGCCAGTAGTATTGGACAGGCTTCCTACGAGCAGTACTTC. It encodes CASSIGQASYEQYF.

This chain uses TRBV11-2 with TRBJ1-2, with D uncertain. Trimming cost V 5 bases and J 5 bases, with 12 bases left between them. This CDR3 region has 13 residues. From germline, CDR1 is SGHAT and CDR2 FQNNGV. The CDR3 DNA sequence: TGTGCCAGCAGCGCGGCAGGAGGTTATGGCTACACCTTC. Its translation is CASSAAGGYGYTF.

In this sample, this clone turned up once. The chain is built from TRBV4-2 and TRBJ2-4, with D perhaps TRBD2 (6 bases). The CDR3 runs to 18 residues. The V gene's germline CDR1 is LGHNA and CDR2 YNFKEQ. V was shortened by 0 bases and J by 0 bases, with 15 bases between the two germline ends. The CDR3: CASSQDPTAGIAKNIQYF. The CDR3 bases are TGTGCCAGCAGCCAAGACCCTACGGCGGGAATAGCCAAAAACATTCAGTACTTC.

V gene TRBV20-1 combines with J gene TRBJ2-1; D gene unclear. The CDR3 is 10 residues long. Germline CDR1 and CDR2: DFQATT and SNEGSKA (reference sequence). Trimming stripped 6 bases from V and 10 bases from J, with 10 bases between. The CDR3 nucleotides are TGCAGTGCCTTAGTTATGGAGCAGTTCTTC. Protein product: CSALVMEQFF.

The chain employs TRBV29-1 and TRBJ2-1; possibly TRBD2 for D (6 bases). The CDR3 consists of 13 residues. CDR1 is SQVTM, CDR2 ANQGSEA, per germline. The CDR3, as DNA: TGCAGTCCTACGTTTAGCGGCCACAATGAGCAGTTCTTC. Protein sequence: CSPTFSGHNEQFF.

This clone was seen only a few times. V and J are TRBV5-4 and TRBJ1-2; 10 nucleotides match TRBD1. From germline, CDR1 is SGHNT and CDR2 YYREEE (reference sequence). V was pared by 5 bases and J by 8 bases, with 18 bases of the junction left unmatched. The length of the CDR3 is 17 residues. The CDR3 loop is CASSEPGQGSHRGGYTF. DNA for the CDR3: TGTGCCAGCAGTGAACCGGGACAGGGGTCCCACCGGGGGGGCTACACCTTC.

This clone was seen only a few times. The rearrangement uses TRBV2 and TRBJ2-7; 14 positions match TRBD2. This CDR3 is 13 amino acids long. Trimming removed 9 bases from V and 7 bases from J; junction bases left unmatched: 5. The germline CDR1 and CDR2 sequences are SNHLY and FYNNEI. CDR3 in amino acids: CARGTSGRGEQYF. DNA of the CDR3: TGTGCCAGGGGGACTAGCGGGAGAGGAGAGCAGTACTTC.

The V and J genes are TRBV28 and TRBJ1-1, with a tentative D call TRBD1 (5 bases). Trimming took off 1 base at V and 2 bases at J, with 14 bases between the two ends. Germline lookup yields CDR1 MDHEN and CDR2 SYDVKM. The CDR3 covers 16 residues. This chain's CDR3 is CASSLSGRVTNTEAFF. The CDR3 DNA reads as TGTGCCAGCAGTTTATCGGGCAGGGTGACTAACACTGAAGCTTTCTTT.

The chain employs TRBV11-2 and TRBJ2-7; D is possibly TRBD1 (5 bases). Trimming removed 5 bases at V and 0 bases at J, with 17 bases between. Germline CDR1 and CDR2: SGHAT and FQNNGV. This CDR3 is 16 amino acids long. The CDR3 spells CASSVGAGSPSYEQYF. As DNA, the CDR3 is TGTGCCAGCAGCGTAGGCGCAGGGTCGCCCTCCTACGAGCAGTACTTC.

Remarks on this clone: This CDR3 is also generated by other DNA sequences in the sample. J is TRBJ2-7 and V is TRBV18; D not certain. This CDR3 region has 12 residues. Germline V gene lookup returns CDR1 KGHSH and CDR2 LQKENI. The V end was cut by 2 bases, the J end by 3 bases, with 5 bases between. Written as DNA, the CDR3 is TGTGCCAGCTCACCAAGCCTCTACGAGCAGTACTTC. The encoded protein is CASSPSLYEQYF.

This clone was seen a single time. V and J are TRBV4-3 and TRBJ2-7; D is perhaps TRBD2 (6 bases). The CDR3 totals 15 residues. With 0 bases removed from V and 5 bases from J, the gap between germline ends came to 14 bases. Germline V gene sequence: CDR1 LGHNA, CDR2 YSLEER. The CDR3 DNA reads TGCGCCAGCAGCCAAGACAAGACTAGGGTGAACGAGCAGTACTTC. It encodes CASSQDKTRVNEQYF.

The genes are TRBV20-1 and TRBJ2-1; D is unclear. The CDR3 totals 11 residues. Trimming cost V 8 bases and J 10 bases, with 15 bases left between them. The germline gives CDR1 DFQATT, CDR2 SNEGSKA (reference sequence). CDR3 in DNA: TGCAGTACACAGTCGACGGTCGAGCAGTTCTTC. As protein: CSTQSTVEQFF.

V usage is TRBV5-1 and J usage is TRBJ2-3; D call uncertain. The CDR3 length is 12 residues. The germline V and J ends were trimmed by 2 bases and 6 bases, with 7 bases remaining between them. CDR1 and CDR2 from the germline V gene are SGHRS and YFSETQ. The CDR3 reads CASSFLQDTQYF. The CDR3 DNA sequence: TGCGCCAGCAGCTTCCTCCAGGATACGCAGTATTTT. Filled out from reference TRBV5-1 and TRBJ2-3, the complete variable domain reads KAGVTQTPRYLIKTRGQQVTLSCSPISGHRSVSWYQQTPGQGLQFLFEYFSETQRNKGNFPGRFSGRQFSNSRSEMNVSTLELGDSALYLCASSFLQDTQYFGPGTRLTVL.

This clone was counted a few times. V gene TRBV20-1 combines with J gene TRBJ2-1; D unresolved. V lost 3 bases and J 7 bases, leaving 4 bases between the germline ends. The CDR3 runs 10 residues. CDR1 DFQATT and CDR2 SNEGSKA come from the germline V gene (reference sequence). CDR3 sequence reads: CSASRNEQFF. DNA for the CDR3: TGCAGTGCTAGTCGGAATGAGCAGTTCTTC.

This chain connects TRBV11-2 to TRBJ2-3; the D is unclear. Germline assignment: CDR1 SGHAT and CDR2 FQNNGV. This CDR3 is 15 amino acids long. V shed 4 bases and J shed 0 bases, with 11 bases lying between them. The CDR3 DNA reads TGTGCCAGCAGCTCGAACTCATACAGCACAGATACGCAGTATTTT. This codes for CASSSNSYSTDTQYF.

The chain recombines TRBV19 with TRBJ2-2, with 9 bases fitting TRBD2. The V gene's germline CDR1 is LNHDA and CDR2 SQIVND (reference sequence). The CDR3 length is 16 residues. V was clipped by 3 bases and J by 10 bases; unmatched bases: 12. CDR3 sequence: CASSMVTGTSRLELFF. For the CDR3, the DNA is TGTGCCAGTAGTATGGTTACCGGGACTAGCAGGCTGGAGCTGTTTTTT.

On this clone itself: This CDR3 is also generated by other DNA sequences in the sample. The chain couples TRBV18 to TRBJ1-2; 7 nucleotides match TRBD1. The germline V gene encodes CDR1 KGHSH and CDR2 LQKENI. The CDR3 has 14 residues. V lost 3 bases, J lost 3 bases, and 4 bases stayed unmatched. This CDR3 is CASSPRQGDYGYTF. CDR3 DNA: TGTGCCAGCTCACCCCGACAGGGCGACTATGGCTACACCTTC. Variable domain in full (rest from reference TRBV18 and TRBJ1-2): NAGVMQNPRHLVRRRGQEARLRCSPMKGHSHVYWYRQLPEEGLKFMVYLQKENIIDESGMPKERFSAEFPKEGPSILRIQQVVRGDSAAYFCASSPRQGDYGYTFGSGTRLTVV.

V gene TRBV27 combines with J gene TRBJ2-7; 14 bases line up with TRBD2. CDR3 size: 18 residues. CDR1 MNHEY and CDR2 SMNVEV come from the germline V gene (reference sequence). Trimming removed 6 bases from V and 6 bases from J; junction bases left unmatched: 16. As DNA, the CDR3 is TGTGCCAGCAGACTTAAGCTATCCGGGACTAGCGGGAGCTTCGAGCAGTACTTC. Its translation is CASRLKLSGTSGSFEQYF.

The V gene is TRBV18, the J gene TRBJ2-1; TRBD2 matches at 12 bases. With 10 bases clipped from V and 7 bases from J, the junction kept 17 bases outside the gene matches. Germline V gene sequence: CDR1 KGHSH, CDR2 LQKENI. The CDR3 covers 17 residues. The CDR3 spells CATRDPGLAGGVNEQFF. CDR3 sequence (DNA): TGTGCCACCCGCGATCCCGGGCTAGCGGGAGGGGTAAATGAGCAGTTCTTC. Together with reference TRBV18 and TRBJ2-1, the CDR3 gives the full variable domain: NAGVMQNPRHLVRRRGQEARLRCSPMKGHSHVYWYRQLPEEGLKFMVYLQKENIIDESGMPKERFSAEFPKEGPSILRIQQVVRGDSAAYFCATRDPGLAGGVNEQFFGPGTRLTVL.

V usage is TRBV28 and J usage is TRBJ1-6; D is undetermined. Germline CDR1 reads MDHEN; CDR2 reads SYDVKM. Trimming removed 3 bases from V and 0 bases from J, with 9 bases in between. This CDR3 spans 16 amino acids. CDR3 region: CASSFAGSSYNSPLHF. CDR3 bases: TGTGCCAGCAGTTTTGCAGGAAGCTCCTATAATTCACCCCTCCACTTT.

V gene TRBV4-3 combines with J gene TRBJ2-3, with TRBD1 matching over 7 bases. Germline V gene lookup returns CDR1 LGHNA and CDR2 YSLEER. The trim removed 3 bases at V and 0 bases at J, leaving 9 bases unmatched. The CDR3 is 17 residues long. CDR3 in amino acids: CASSHRRDSGSTDTQYF. The CDR3 nucleotides are TGCGCCAGCAGCCATCGTCGGGACAGCGGTAGCACAGATACGCAGTATTTT.

The chain has TRBV6-6 and TRBJ2-1, with 8 bases that match TRBD2. The V gene's germline CDR1 is MNHNY and CDR2 SVGAGI (reference sequence). The CDR3 covers 16 residues. V lost 6 bases to trimming and J lost 8 bases; unmatched junction nucleotides: 15. In DNA form, the CDR3 reads TGTGCCAGCAGCCACAGGCTGAGCGGGAGTACCGATGAGCAGTTCTTC. It codes for CASSHRLSGSTDEQFF.

The rearrangement uses TRBV20-1 and TRBJ2-1, with a tentative D call TRBD1 (5 bases). Per germline, CDR1 DFQATT and CDR2 SNEGSKA (reference sequence). This CDR3 comprises 11 residues. V was trimmed by 4 bases and J by 8 bases, leaving 9 bases between them. The CDR3 spells CSAKGIHEQFF. CDR3 nucleotide sequence: TGCAGTGCTAAGGGGATCCATGAGCAGTTCTTC.

The CDR3 here is CASSVSVYEQYF. The CDR3 DNA reads as TGTGCCAGCAGTGTGAGCGTCTACGAGCAGTACTTC. This chain connects TRBV2 to TRBJ2-7; D gene uncertain. Per germline, CDR1 SNHLY and CDR2 FYNNEI. CDR3 length: 12 residues. Trimming left V 4 bases short and J 3 bases short, with 7 bases between.

The chain employs TRBV7-2 and TRBJ2-7, with no clear D. This CDR3 is built from 16 residues. Germline CDR1 is SGHTA and CDR2 is FQGNSA. Trimming shortened V by 4 bases and J by 0 bases, and 16 bases separated the two germline ends. The CDR3 DNA reads TGTGCCAGCAGCTCCCCCGGTTTGACTGGCTCCTACGAGCAGTACTTC. Translating it yields CASSSPGLTGSYEQYF.

The chain has TRBV7-6 and TRBJ2-7; TRBD2 aligns across 7 bases. The germline V gene has CDR1 SGHVS and CDR2 FNYEAQ. J lost 5 bases, V lost 1 base, and 8 bases had no gene match. The CDR3 extends over 15 amino acids. This chain's CDR3 is CASSLGGGPVNEQYF. CDR3 sequence (DNA): TGTGCCAGCAGCTTAGGGGGAGGGCCAGTGAACGAGCAGTACTTC.